This T cell receptor beta chain was sequenced for a study of T cells in Graves' hyperthyroidism and ophthalmopathy. In germline, CDR1 is SGHDN, CDR2 FVKESK. The CDR3 is 13 residues long. V lost 6 bases to trimming and J lost 4 bases, with 13 bases between them. Amplified regions were TCR beta CDR3 sequences from RNA transcripts. During a first-round RT-PCR of the TCR CDR3, the HTBI primer set was used. MiXCR, applied by TCRdb to the multiplex PCR reads, yields one record per CDR3 protein. The sample lists around 430,000 distinct CDR3 sequences; approximately 15% were seen once. This clonotype was obtained from a woman in her thirties with Graves' hyperthyroidism. The sequenced sample consisted of blood. The chain is built from TRBV14 and TRBJ2-7; no clear D. The CDR3 spells CASSYSNFYEQYF. The CDR3, as DNA: TGTGCCAGCAGTTACAGTAACTTTTACGAGCAGTACTTC.